This T cell receptor beta chain was sequenced for a study of CD8 T cells in Susac syndrome. Trimming removed 5 bases at V and 0 bases at J, with 10 bases between. The CDR3 totals 14 residues. The TEMRA cells underwent FACS enrichment, while the CD8+ and CD4+ T cells underwent negative isolation. With random hexamers, about 0.45 to 1 ug RNA was reverse transcribed. Each CDR3 protein is one row after TCRdb ran MiXCR on the immunoSEQ multiplex PCR reads. Of a few hundred thousand distinct CDR3 sequences listed, around 95% are singletons. The sample was CD4+ T cells from PBMCs. This TCR was sampled from a human donor with multiple sclerosis. The chain carries TRBV12-3 or TRBV12-4 and TRBJ1-1; no clear D gene. CDR3 DNA: TGTGCCAGCAGTCCCCGGGCCTTGAACACTGAAGCTTTCTTT. Translation: CASSPRALNTEAFF.